This T cell receptor beta chain was obtained from a study of CD8 T cells in ankylosing spondylitis. Study-wide findings and caveats: Reactive arthritis synovial fluid and blood previously showed some of these motif variants. Significant enrichment of disease-linked clones was reportedly seen in matched ankylosing spondylitis synovial fluid.

Construction of TCR beta libraries was performed using quantitative 5'-RACE with molecular barcodes. TCRdb reanalysed the 5' RACE reads using MiXCR and keeps one entry per CDR3 protein. Among some 150,000 distinct CDR3 sequences listed, approximately 10% were seen once. This clonotype has a handful of counts. As yet, its antigen is unknown. There are 21 residues in the CDR3. V was clipped by 4 bases and J by 6 bases; unmatched bases: 19. From germline, CDR1 is SGDLS and CDR2 YYNGEE. The TCR originated in a female donor with ankylosing spondylitis or in good health (not recorded which). V is TRBV9 and J is TRBJ2-2; 15 bases are a match to TRBD2. Sequencing input: blood, either unsorted or a sorted T cell fraction (not recorded which). CDR3 loop: CASSPRRGTSGGTLQAGELFF. The CDR3 region has the DNA TGTGCCAGCAGCCCGCGGAGAGGGACTAGCGGGGGGACTCTGCAAGCCGGGGAGCTGTTTTTT.